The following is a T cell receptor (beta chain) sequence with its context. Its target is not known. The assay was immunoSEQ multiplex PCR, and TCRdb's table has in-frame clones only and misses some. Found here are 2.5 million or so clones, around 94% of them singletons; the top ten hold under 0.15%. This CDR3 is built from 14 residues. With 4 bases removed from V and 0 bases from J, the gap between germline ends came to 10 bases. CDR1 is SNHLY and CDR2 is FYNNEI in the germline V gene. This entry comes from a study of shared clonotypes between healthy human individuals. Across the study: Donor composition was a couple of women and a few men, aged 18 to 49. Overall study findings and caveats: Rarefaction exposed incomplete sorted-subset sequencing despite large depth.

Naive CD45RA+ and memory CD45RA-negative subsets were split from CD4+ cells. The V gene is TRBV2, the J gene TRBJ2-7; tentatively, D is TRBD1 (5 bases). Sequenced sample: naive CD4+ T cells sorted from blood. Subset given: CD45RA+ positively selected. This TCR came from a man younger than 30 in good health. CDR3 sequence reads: CASSVEQVSYEQYF. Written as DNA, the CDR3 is TGTGCCAGCAGTGTCGAACAGGTCTCCTACGAGCAGTACTTC.